Listed below are T cell receptor beta chains from one sample, sequenced in a study of neurological immune-mediated disorders. TCRdb redid the calling of the 5' RACE reads with MiXCR, one entry per CDR3 protein. The sample yields some 60,000 distinct CDR3 sequences, about 2.5% seen once. What was sequenced was PBMCs. The receptors shown here come from a man between 45 and 60 years old with multiple sclerosis. Both conserved end residues are part of each CDR3. The order of the fields is D gene, clone size, J gene, V gene, CDR3 length, CDR3 DNA, CDR3 protein. The D gene is left open where the match is weak. A clone size is listed for some rows: how often the clone was seen (once, few, many), or a class if it is expanded.

d_gene: .; abundance: many; j_gene: TRBJ2-1; v_gene: TRBV7-6; len: 13; CDR3nt: TGTGCCAGCAGCTGGCAAAGGCTCAATGAGCAGTTCTTC; CDR3aa: CASSWQRLNEQFF
d_gene: .; abundance: many; j_gene: TRBJ1-6; v_gene: TRBV18; len: 13; CDR3nt: TGTGCCAGCTCACCACGTCGGGATTCACCCCTCCACTTT; CDR3aa: CASSPRRDSPLHF
d_gene: .; abundance: .; j_gene: TRBJ2-2; v_gene: TRBV5-1; len: 16; CDR3nt: TGCGCCAGCAGCCCCCGGTACGGGGGTGCGGGCGGGGAGCTGTTTTTT; CDR3aa: CASSPRYGGAGGELFF
d_gene: TRBD2; abundance: many; j_gene: TRBJ2-3; v_gene: TRBV20-1; len: 13; CDR3nt: TGCAGCGGGACTAGCGGACCCACATATACGCAGTATTTT; CDR3aa: CSGTSGPTYTQYF
d_gene: .; abundance: many; j_gene: TRBJ1-4; v_gene: TRBV28; len: 14; CDR3nt: TGTGCCAGCAGGGTGGCAGGAGGGGGGGAAAAACTGTTTTTT; CDR3aa: CASRVAGGGEKLFF
d_gene: .; abundance: many; j_gene: TRBJ1-3; v_gene: TRBV25-1; len: 17; CDR3nt: TGTGCCAGCAGTGAAGCAGCTCTTGTTAGGGCTGGAAACACCATATATTTT; CDR3aa: CASSEAALVRAGNTIYF
d_gene: .; abundance: many; j_gene: TRBJ2-1; v_gene: TRBV7-2; len: 11; CDR3nt: TGTGCCAGCAGCCCCGGGAATGAGCAGTTCTTC; CDR3aa: CASSPGNEQFF
d_gene: TRBD1; abundance: many; j_gene: TRBJ2-6; v_gene: TRBV27; len: 18; CDR3nt: TGTGCCAGCAGTCCTCCCGGGACAGGGCTCCCTGGGGCCAACGTCCTGACTTTC; CDR3aa: CASSPPGTGLPGANVLTF
d_gene: .; abundance: many; j_gene: TRBJ2-2; v_gene: TRBV15; len: 14; CDR3nt: TGTGCCACCAGAAGTCGAGGGAACACCGGGGAGCTGTTTTTT; CDR3aa: CATRSRGNTGELFF
d_gene: .; abundance: many; j_gene: TRBJ1-1; v_gene: TRBV5-1; len: 14; CDR3nt: TGCGCCAGCAGCTTGGACAGCTCTGACACTGAAGCTTTCTTT; CDR3aa: CASSLDSSDTEAFF